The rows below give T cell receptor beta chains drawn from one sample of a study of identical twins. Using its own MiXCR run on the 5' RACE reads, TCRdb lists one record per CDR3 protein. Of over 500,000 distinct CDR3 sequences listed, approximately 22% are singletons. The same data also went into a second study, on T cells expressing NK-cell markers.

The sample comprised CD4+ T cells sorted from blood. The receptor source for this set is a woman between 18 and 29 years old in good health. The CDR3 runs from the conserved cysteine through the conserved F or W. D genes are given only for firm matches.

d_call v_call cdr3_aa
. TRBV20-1 CTTHPSGRKGYGYTF
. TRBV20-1 CSARDASERGIETEAFF
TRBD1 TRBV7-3 CASSTGGKAFF
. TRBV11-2 CASSLRNFRTANTGELFF
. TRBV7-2 CASSTLGGGNTEAFF
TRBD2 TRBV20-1 CSASPAGSSYEQYF
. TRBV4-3 CASSQDPTHPILTNYGYTF
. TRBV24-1 CATNPTLVADQETQYF
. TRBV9 CASSGDPRPNTGELFF
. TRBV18 CASSPNRGRTTYEQYF
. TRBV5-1 CASSFAAPGTEAFF
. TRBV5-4 CASSLTQANTEAFF
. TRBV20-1 CSARGWFF
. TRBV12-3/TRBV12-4 CASSLSDSPLHF